These 19 T cell receptor beta chains were sequenced from one sample in a study of blood T cell repertoires in COVID-19. Produced via immunoSEQ multiplex PCR; TCRdb's table is partial and in-frame only. The repertoire includes 75,000 to 100,000 clones, roughly 83% of them detected once, and roughly 10% sits in the top ten. Sequences were obtained from peripheral blood. The receptors shown here come from a human donor in a cohort sampled during active COVID-19.

The rearrangement links TRBV5-1 to TRBJ1-3; 8 bases line up with TRBD1. The CDR3 runs to 15 residues. The germline V gene encodes CDR1 SGHRS and CDR2 YFSETQ. V shed 4 bases, J shed 4 bases, and the junction held 7 bases outside the gene matches. The CDR3 coding sequence is TGCGCCAGCAGCCCACACAGGGGGACGGGAAACACCATATATTTT. Amino acids: CASSPHRGTGNTIYF.

This chain links TRBV6-2 or TRBV6-3 with TRBJ2-5; 8 nucleotides align to TRBD2. Germline V gene lookup returns CDR1 MNHEY and CDR2 SVGEGT. The J segment lost 5 bases and the V segment lost 2 bases, leaving 10 bases of the junction unmatched. The CDR3 runs 16 residues. CDR3 coding DNA: TGTGCCAGCAGTTACGATGGCCGGGGGGGCAGTGAGACCCAGTACTTC. This sequence encodes CASSYDGRGGSETQYF.

V is TRBV20-1 and J is TRBJ1-6; the match to TRBD1 covers 7 bases. The CDR3 is 13 residues long. Germline V gene data show CDR1 as DFQATT and CDR2 as SNEGSKA (reference sequence). V dropped 3 bases and J dropped 8; count of bases not matched to a gene: 4. In DNA, the CDR3 is TGCAGTGCTAGTGACAGGGCTGATTCACCCCTCCACTTT. This sequence encodes CSASDRADSPLHF.

The rearrangement uses TRBV7-3 and TRBJ1-3; no definite D call. V was shortened by 3 bases and J by 4 bases, with 7 bases between the two germline ends. The CDR3 spans 13 residues. Germline assignment: CDR1 SGHTA and CDR2 FQGTGA. CDR3 sequence: CASSLGPGNTIYF. CDR3 DNA: TGTGCCAGCAGCTTGGGCCCCGGAAACACCATATATTTT.

The chain has TRBV7-2 and TRBJ2-7; D is ambiguous. There are 14 residues in the CDR3. Germline V gives CDR1 SGHTA, CDR2 FQGNSA. Trimming took off 1 base at V and 1 base at J, with 8 bases between the two ends. The CDR3, as DNA: TGTGCCAGCAGCTTAGACAGAACTTCCTACGAGCAGTACTTC. Translating it yields CASSLDRTSYEQYF.

The chain uses TRBV19 and TRBJ1-6; 11 bases agree with TRBD1. V dropped 6 bases and J dropped 9; count of bases not matched to a gene: 4. CDR3 length equals 14 residues. Germline CDR1 LNHDA, CDR2 SQIVND (reference sequence). Here the CDR3 reads CASRGQGAPSPLHF. CDR3 coding DNA: TGTGCCAGTAGAGGACAGGGGGCGCCTTCACCCCTCCACTTT.

This chain connects TRBV11-2 to TRBJ1-6; D unclear. V was clipped by 3 bases and J by 7 bases, with 10 bases between them. Germline CDR1 is SGHAT and CDR2 is FQNNGV. CDR3 length: 14 residues. This chain's CDR3 is CASSFSAENSPLHF. CDR3 nucleotides: TGTGCCAGCAGCTTTAGTGCGGAGAATTCACCCCTCCACTTT.

The chain carries TRBV5-1 and TRBJ2-7; D is uncertain. CDR3 length: 15 amino acids. V shed 0 bases and J shed 0 bases, with 10 bases lying between them. Germline values: CDR1 SGHRS, CDR2 YFSETQ. The CDR3 loop is CASSLGAGTSYEQYF. The CDR3 DNA follows: TGCGCCAGCAGCTTGGGGGCAGGAACCTCCTACGAGCAGTACTTC.

This rearrangement joins TRBV3-1 (or the pseudogene TRBV3-2) to TRBJ1-1; 7 bases align to TRBD1. This CDR3 is built from 14 residues. CDR1 and CDR2 from the germline V gene are LGHDT and YNNKEL (reference sequence). Trimming cost V 3 bases and J 4 bases; bases outside gene matches: 5. The DNA for the CDR3 is TGTGCCAGCAGCCAGACGACAGGGACCACTGAAGCTTTCTTT. Translation gives CASSQTTGTTEAFF.

This chain links TRBV10-3 with TRBJ1-5; 7 bases align to TRBD1. This CDR3 has 13 residues. J lost 6 bases, V lost 6 bases, and 5 bases had no gene match. From germline, CDR1 is ENHRY and CDR2 SYGVKD. The CDR3: CAISRQGGQPQHF. The CDR3 DNA reads TGTGCCATCAGCCGACAGGGCGGTCAGCCCCAGCATTTT.

The V gene is TRBV6-1, the J gene TRBJ1-2; no clear D gene. Germline-derived CDR1 and CDR2 are MNHNS and SASEGT. V lost 2 bases and J lost 0, with 4 bases in between. The CDR3 loop spans 13 amino acids. This CDR3 reads CASSEYPNYGYTF. In nucleotides, the CDR3 is TGTGCCAGCAGTGAATATCCTAACTATGGCTACACCTTC.

This chain joins TRBV11-2 and TRBJ1-2; D not resolved. Trimming took 0 bases from V and 7 from J, leaving 9 bases between them. CDR3 length: 13 amino acids. Germline lookup yields CDR1 SGHAT and CDR2 FQNNGV. The CDR3 here is CASSLDRTVGYTF. CDR3 nucleotide sequence: TGTGCCAGCAGCTTAGACCGGACTGTTGGCTACACCTTC.

This chain connects TRBV29-1 to TRBJ2-7, with 13 bases that match TRBD2. The J segment lost 3 bases and the V segment lost 6 bases, leaving 2 bases of the junction unmatched. The CDR3 is made up of 13 amino acids. Germline loops: CDR1 SQVTM, CDR2 ANQGSEA. The CDR3 DNA sequence: TGCAGCGTACGGACTAGCGGGAGCTACGAGCAGTACTTC. It translates to CSVRTSGSYEQYF.

The V gene is TRBV19, the J gene TRBJ1-1, with a possible D match to TRBD1 (6 bases). Germline V lookup: CDR1 LNHDA, CDR2 SQIVND (reference sequence). This CDR3 comprises 14 residues. V lost 5 bases to trimming and J lost 4 bases, with 14 bases between them. CDR3 sequence reads: CASSAPDRFTEAFF. In nucleotides, the CDR3 is TGTGCCAGTAGTGCGCCTGACAGGTTCACTGAAGCTTTCTTT.

V gene TRBV25-1 combines with J gene TRBJ1-4; the match to TRBD1 covers 9 bases. The germline CDR1 and CDR2 sequences are MGHDK and SYGVNS. The V gene end was trimmed by 5 bases and the J gene end by 7 bases; junction bases not matched to a gene: 5. CDR3 size: 14 residues. This chain's CDR3 is CASSKPGQGEKLFF. CDR3 DNA sequence: TGTGCCAGCAGTAAACCGGGACAGGGTGAAAAACTGTTTTTT.

The V and J genes are TRBV7-6 and TRBJ1-3, with D uncertain. CDR1 and CDR2 from the germline V gene are SGHVS and FNYEAQ. The length of the CDR3 is 15 residues. The V end lost 2 bases, the J end lost 4 bases, and 12 bases lay between the germline ends. The CDR3 DNA reads as TGTGCCAGCAGCTTATCGGTGGAGATAGGAAACACCATATATTTT. Protein: CASSLSVEIGNTIYF.

This chain joins TRBV19 and TRBJ1-2, with TRBD1 matching 11 bases. The trim removed 7 bases at V and 6 bases at J, leaving 13 bases unmatched. The CDR3 loop spans 16 amino acids. The germline CDR1 and CDR2 sequences are LNHDA and SQIVND (reference sequence). The CDR3 nucleotides read TGTGCCAGTACTTCTCTCGGACAGGGGGCGAGAAATGGCTACACCTTC. It is translated as CASTSLGQGARNGYTF.

The V call is TRBV5-4, the J call TRBJ2-5; weak D call: TRBD2 (6 bases). The length of the CDR3 is 15 residues. The ends were cut back, 3 bases at V and 5 bases at J, with 17 bases in the middle. Germline CDR1 reads SGHNT; CDR2 reads YYREEE (reference sequence). The CDR3 loop is CASSSLSGRMETQYF. Here the CDR3 DNA reads TGTGCCAGCAGCTCTTTGAGCGGGCGAATGGAGACCCAGTACTTC.

The chain links TRBV5-1 to TRBJ2-5; possible D gene TRBD1, 6 bases. Deletions cut 0 bases from V and 3 bases from J, with 12 bases between. There are 15 residues in the CDR3. The germline CDR1 and CDR2 sequences are SGHRS and YFSETQ. In nucleotides, the CDR3 is TGCGCCAGCAGCTTGGCCGCCAGGGGAGAAGAGACCCAGTACTTC. It is translated as CASSLAARGEETQYF. The full variable domain, with the rest looked up from reference TRBV5-1 and TRBJ2-5, is KAGVTQTPRYLIKTRGQQVTLSCSPISGHRSVSWYQQTPGQGLQFLFEYFSETQRNKGNFPGRFSGRQFSNSRSEMNVSTLELGDSALYLCASSLAARGEETQYFGPGTRLLVL.